This T cell receptor (beta chain) is from a study of shared clonotypes between healthy human individuals. CDR1 and CDR2 (germline): LNHDA, SQIVND (reference sequence). V gave up 8 bases and J gave up 4 bases, with 24 bases separating them. This CDR3 comprises 17 residues. At least ten counts were recorded for this clone. Measured with immunoSEQ multiplex PCR; TCRdb has only the in-frame clones, and not every one. In the table there are approximately 700,000 clones, about 80% of which are singletons. The sequence derives from a woman between 25 and 40 years old in good health. This chain links TRBV19 with TRBJ1-3, with a weak D call TRBD1 (6 bases). Material: memory CD4+ T cells sorted from blood. This sample's subset: CD45RA-negative fraction. CDR3 sequence: CASERQTNRAGGNTIYF. DNA for the CDR3: TGTGCCAGTGAACGCCAAACCAACAGGGCCGGGGGAAACACCATATATTTT.